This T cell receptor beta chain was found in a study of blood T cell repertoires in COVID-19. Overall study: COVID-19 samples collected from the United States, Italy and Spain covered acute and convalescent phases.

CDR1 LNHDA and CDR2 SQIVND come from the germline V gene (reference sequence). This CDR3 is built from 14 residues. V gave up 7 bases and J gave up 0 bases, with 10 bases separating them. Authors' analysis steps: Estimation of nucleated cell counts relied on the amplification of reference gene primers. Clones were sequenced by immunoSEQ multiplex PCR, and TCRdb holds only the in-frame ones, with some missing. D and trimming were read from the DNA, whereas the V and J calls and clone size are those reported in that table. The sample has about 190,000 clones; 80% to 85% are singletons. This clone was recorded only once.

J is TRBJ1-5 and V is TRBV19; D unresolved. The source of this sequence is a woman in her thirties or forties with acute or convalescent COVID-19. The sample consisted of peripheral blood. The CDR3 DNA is TGTGCCAGTAAAAGGACTTATAGCAATCAGCCCCAGCATTTT. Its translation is CASKRTYSNQPQHF.